Below, 21 T cell receptor beta chains from the same sample are listed, as sequenced in a study of cytomegalovirus exposure and HLA in healthy donors. The PCR was carried out with 60 Vbeta primers and 13 Jbeta primers. Here immunoSEQ multiplex PCR was the method, and the copy in TCRdb shows in-frame clones only, minus some. The sample carries approximately 190,000 clones, roughly 13% recorded once. The specimen was PBMCs. The receptors were sampled from a man aged 45-65 years in good health and CMV-seropositive.

This clone occurred a few times. The rearrangement joins TRBV2 to TRBJ1-2; no clear D gene. Trimming stripped 6 bases from V and 4 bases from J, with 12 bases between. This CDR3 has 13 amino acids. The V gene's germline CDR1 is SNHLY and CDR2 FYNNEI. CDR3 sequence (DNA): TGTGCCAGCAGGGATCAGGCCCCCTATGGCTACACCTTC. This translates into CASRDQAPYGYTF.

V is TRBV4-3 and J is TRBJ2-5; perhaps TRBD2 as D (5 bases). The CDR3 length is 14 residues. V gave up 0 bases and J gave up 5 bases, with 10 bases separating them. Germline V lookup: CDR1 LGHNA, CDR2 YSLEER. The CDR3 nucleotides read TGCGCCAGCAGCCAAGATCGGGGTGTGGAGACCCAGTACTTC. It translates to CASSQDRGVETQYF.

The rearrangement joins TRBV30 to TRBJ2-7; weak D call: TRBD2 (5 bases). The CDR3 totals 14 residues. Germline lookup yields CDR1 GTSNPN and CDR2 SVGIG (reference sequence). Deletions cut 3 bases from V and 5 bases from J, with 17 bases between. The CDR3 bases are TGTGCCTGGAGAAAGGATAGGCTGCGGGACGAGCAGTACTTC. Translation gives CAWRKDRLRDEQYF.

This chain links TRBV7-2 with TRBJ1-1; maybe TRBD1 (6 bases). Germline CDR1 reads SGHTA; CDR2 reads FQGNSA. Deletions cut 0 bases from V and 2 bases from J, with 13 bases between. The CDR3 sequence is 16 residues long. The CDR3 region has the DNA TGTGCCAGCAGCTTAGCTTACAGGGCGGCAAACACTGAAGCTTTCTTT. Protein sequence: CASSLAYRAANTEAFF.

V gene TRBV7-2 combines with J gene TRBJ2-7; 9 nucleotides match TRBD1. The germline V gene has CDR1 SGHTA and CDR2 FQGNSA. V shed 4 bases and J 2 bases; nucleotides not matched to a gene: 6. The CDR3 has 15 amino acids. DNA of the CDR3: TGTGCCAGCAGCTCGCTGGGGACAGGGACCTACGAGCAGTACTTC. This codes for CASSSLGTGTYEQYF.

This chain joins TRBV5-6 and TRBJ1-5; 7 bases are a match to TRBD1. CDR1 and CDR2 from the germline V gene are SGHDT and YYEEEE. The CDR3 runs to 18 residues. Unmatched junction bases numbered 12, after V lost 1 base and J lost 2 bases. CDR3 protein: CASSLLGIGGKRNQPQHF. CDR3 nucleotide sequence: TGTGCCAGCAGCTTGCTAGGAATAGGGGGCAAGCGCAATCAGCCCCAGCATTTT.

The chain has TRBV7-2 and TRBJ2-3; weak D call: TRBD2 (5 bases). Trimming shortened V by 7 bases and J by 1 base, and 6 bases separated the two germline ends. Germline-derived CDR1 and CDR2 are SGHTA and FQGNSA. This CDR3 spans 12 amino acids. The CDR3 spells CASMRGTDTQYF. DNA for the CDR3: TGTGCCAGCATGCGGGGCACAGATACGCAGTATTTT.

This clone was observed a handful of times. The V call is TRBV2, the J call TRBJ2-1, with a tentative D call TRBD2 (5 bases). Germline V gene lookup returns CDR1 SNHLY and CDR2 FYNNEI. The CDR3 extends over 14 amino acids. Trimming pared 9 bases from V and 0 bases from J, leaving 12 bases between. The chain's CDR3 is CARTATSSYNEQFF. DNA of the CDR3: TGTGCCAGGACGGCTACTAGCTCCTACAATGAGCAGTTCTTC.

This clone was seen more than once but under ten times. J is TRBJ1-4 and V is TRBV28; no clear D gene. This CDR3 spans 11 amino acids. Between the trimmed V and J ends, which lost 8 bases and 7 bases, there was a span of 8 bases. Germline V lookup: CDR1 MDHEN, CDR2 SYDVKM. The CDR3 DNA sequence: TGTGCCAGCCTAATGAGTGAAAAACTGTTTTTT. Amino acid sequence: CASLMSEKLFF.

The chain has TRBV5-1 and TRBJ1-5; 7 nucleotides align to TRBD1. After removal of 2 bases from V and 4 bases from J, the junction contained 6 bases not matched to a gene. This CDR3 has 15 amino acids. Germline loops: CDR1 SGHRS, CDR2 YFSETQ. Here the CDR3 reads CASSLAGTVNQPQHF. In nucleotides, the CDR3 is TGCGCCAGCAGCTTAGCCGGGACAGTGAATCAGCCCCAGCATTTT. The variable domain in full, with the rest retrieved from reference TRBV5-1 and TRBJ1-5, is KAGVTQTPRYLIKTRGQQVTLSCSPISGHRSVSWYQQTPGQGLQFLFEYFSETQRNKGNFPGRFSGRQFSNSRSEMNVSTLELGDSALYLCASSLAGTVNQPQHFGDGTRLSIL.

The chain combines TRBV18 with TRBJ2-7; perhaps TRBD2 as D (6 bases). Germline CDR1 is KGHSH and CDR2 is LQKENI. The ends were cut back, 3 bases at V and 7 bases at J, with 19 bases in the middle. The CDR3 runs 15 residues. CDR3 residues: CASSPDQTGVGEQYF. The DNA of the CDR3 is TGTGCCAGCTCACCCGATCAGACGGGGGTGGGAGAGCAGTACTTC.

The chain couples TRBV5-4 to TRBJ2-3; D perhaps matches TRBD2 (5 bases). Germline CDR1 is SGHNT and CDR2 is YYREEE (reference sequence). This CDR3 spans 16 amino acids. Trimming left V 0 bases short and J 0 bases short, with 11 bases between. The CDR3 nucleotides read TGTGCCAGCAGCTTGGTACTAGACCCTAGCACAGATACGCAGTATTTT. Translation: CASSLVLDPSTDTQYF.

This clone came up a few times. J is TRBJ2-7 and V is TRBV19; a possible D gene is TRBD1 (6 bases). V was cut by 4 bases and J by 0 bases, with 10 bases left in between. The CDR3 contains 14 residues. Germline V CDR1 and CDR2: LNHDA, SQIVND (reference sequence). As DNA, the CDR3 is TGTGCCAGTAGTACCACAGGGAGCTCCTACGAGCAGTACTTC. Translating gives CASSTTGSSYEQYF.

In its sample, this clone was seen a few times. The chain has TRBV5-1 and TRBJ1-2; a weak D match, TRBD1 (6 bases). V lost 4 bases and J lost 6, with 19 bases in between. Germline V CDR1 and CDR2: SGHRS, YFSETQ. This CDR3 spans 15 amino acids. For the CDR3, the DNA is TGCGCCAGCAGCCTCCTCGGGGGGGCAGAAGATGGCTACACCTTC. Translation gives CASSLLGGAEDGYTF.

The chain recombines TRBV14 with TRBJ2-4, with a tentative D call TRBD1 (5 bases). Germline V gene data show CDR1 as SGHDN and CDR2 as FVKESK. CDR3 length: 14 residues. Trimming took off 4 bases at V and 3 bases at J, with 10 bases between the two ends. CDR3 loop: CASSPGHSKNIQYF. CDR3 nucleotide sequence: TGTGCCAGCAGCCCCGGACACAGCAAAAACATTCAGTACTTC. Full variable domain (outside the CDR3, taken from reference TRBV14 and TRBJ2-4): EAGVTQFPSHSVIEKGQTVTLRCDPISGHDNLYWYRRVMGKEIKFLLHFVKESKQDESGMPNNRFLAERTGGTYSTLKVQPAELEDSGVYFCASSPGHSKNIQYFGAGTRLSVL.

This clone was counted between two and nine times. This chain joins TRBV19 and TRBJ2-7; TRBD1 might be the D (6 bases). In germline, CDR1 is LNHDA, CDR2 SQIVND (reference sequence). Trimming took off 5 bases at V and 4 bases at J, with 12 bases between the two ends. This CDR3 region has 13 residues. CDR3 residues: CASSPEQGYEQYV. CDR3 in DNA: TGTGCCAGTAGTCCGGAGCAGGGGTACGAGCAGTACGTC.

CDR3 bases: TGCGCCAGCAGCTTGGGGATCTCAGGATCCACCGGGGAGCTGTTTTTT. It is translated as CASSLGISGSTGELFF. The rearrangement joins TRBV5-1 to TRBJ2-2; D gene ambiguous. CDR3 length equals 16 residues. CDR1 and CDR2 (germline): SGHRS, YFSETQ. The V and J ends lost 0 bases and 4 bases respectively, with 13 bases between them.

This clone was picked up a small number of times. The CDR3 sequence: CASSLDRTGGSNQPQHF. In DNA form, the CDR3 reads TGTGCCAGCAGCTTAGATCGGACAGGGGGAAGCAATCAGCCCCAGCATTTT. This chain links TRBV11-2 with TRBJ1-5, with TRBD1 matching 10 bases. There are 17 residues in the CDR3. Germline CDR1 reads SGHAT; CDR2 reads FQNNGV. J was trimmed by 1 base and V by 0 bases; bases with no gene match: 3.

V is TRBV5-6 and J is TRBJ2-7; D gene ambiguous. Germline V gene sequence: CDR1 SGHDT, CDR2 YYEEEE. This CDR3 is built from 14 residues. The ends were cut back, 2 bases at V and 0 bases at J, with 9 bases in the middle. CDR3 DNA: TGTGCCAGCAGCTTTACGTCCAGCTCCTACGAGCAGTACTTC. Protein sequence: CASSFTSSSYEQYF.

This sequence joins TRBV18 and TRBJ1-1; D is ambiguous. The CDR3 has 13 residues. Germline V gives CDR1 KGHSH, CDR2 LQKENI. Trimming removed 6 bases at V and 5 bases at J, with 13 bases between. CDR3 DNA sequence: TGTGCCAGCTCTTCCCAAGCTAGGACTGAAGCTTTCTTT. Translation: CASSSQARTEAFF.

The chain joins TRBV28 to TRBJ2-5; 10 nucleotides match TRBD1. The junction had 12 bases not matched to a gene; V was cut back by 6 bases and J by 5 bases. This CDR3 spans 16 amino acids. In germline, CDR1 is MDHEN, CDR2 SYDVKM. This chain's CDR3 is CASSLTGTGVSETQYF. The CDR3 DNA follows: TGTGCCAGCAGCCTTACCGGGACAGGGGTGTCGGAGACCCAGTACTTC. The complete variable domain, with remaining parts taken from reference TRBV28 and TRBJ2-5, reads DVKVTQSSRYLVKRTGEKVFLECVQDMDHENMFWYRQDPGLGLRLIYFSYDVKMKEKGDIPEGYSVSREKKERFSLILESASTNQTSMYLCASSLTGTGVSETQYFGPGTRLLVL.